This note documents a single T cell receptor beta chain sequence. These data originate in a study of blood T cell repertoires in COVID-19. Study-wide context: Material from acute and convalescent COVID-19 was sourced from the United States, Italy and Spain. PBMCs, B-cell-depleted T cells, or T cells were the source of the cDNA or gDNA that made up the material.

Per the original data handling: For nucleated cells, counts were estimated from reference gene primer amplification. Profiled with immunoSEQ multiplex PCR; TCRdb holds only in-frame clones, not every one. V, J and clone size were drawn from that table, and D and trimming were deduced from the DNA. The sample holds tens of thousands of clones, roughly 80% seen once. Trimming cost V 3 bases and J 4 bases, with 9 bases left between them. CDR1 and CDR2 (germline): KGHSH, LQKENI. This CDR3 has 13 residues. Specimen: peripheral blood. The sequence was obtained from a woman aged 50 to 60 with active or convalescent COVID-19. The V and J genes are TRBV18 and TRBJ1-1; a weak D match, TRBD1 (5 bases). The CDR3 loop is CASSPQGSTEAFF. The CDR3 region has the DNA TGTGCCAGCTCACCGCAGGGAAGCACTGAAGCTTTCTTT.